The clone carrying this T cell receptor (beta chain) was seen only a few times. This entry comes from a study of blood T cells in healthy people across ages. The ends lost 4 bases at V and 7 bases at J; junction bases unmatched: 16. The CDR3 is 16 residues long. Germline values: CDR1 LGHDT, CDR2 YNNKEL (reference sequence). Using a J-beta primer mix together with a sample-barcoded 5' primer, a second PCR was run for roughly 6 to 11 cycles. One entry per CDR3 protein results from TCRdb running MiXCR on the 5' RACE reads. The profile shows 1.5 million or so distinct CDR3 sequences, roughly 45% of them singletons.

The clonotype comes from a woman aged 18-35 years in good health. The specimen sequenced was blood. The genes are TRBV3-1 and TRBJ2-7; the match to TRBD2 covers 7 bases. CDR3 amino acids: CASSPGRGYASNEQYF. The CDR3 DNA follows: TGTGCCAGCAGCCCTGGGAGGGGCTACGCCAGCAATGAGCAGTACTTC.